These T cell receptor beta chains were read from a single sample in a study of shared clonotypes between healthy human individuals. Data came from immunoSEQ multiplex PCR; TCRdb stores just in-frame clones and leaves some out. The table records roughly 1.5 million clones, approximately 98% of them present only once. Sequencing was done on a sample of naive CD4+ T cells sorted from blood. Source of these receptors: a man aged 30 to 39 in good health. Both conserved end residues are part of each CDR3. The D gene is left open where the match is weak. Size is stated for part of the rows, as once, few or many counts, or as a class when the clone is expanded.

abundance	v_gene	d_gene	j_gene	CDR3nt	CDR3aa
.	TRBV19	TRBD1	TRBJ2-2	TGTGCCACCCAAGGACAGGGGAACACCGGGGAGCTGTTTTTT	CATQGQGNTGELFF
.	TRBV27	.	TRBJ1-1	TGTGCCAGCAGCCCAAGACGGGACACTGAAGCTTTCTTT	CASSPRRDTEAFF
.	TRBV28	.	TRBJ2-5	TGTGCCAGCAGTGGATACCGGGCCCAAGAGACCCAGTACTTC	CASSGYRAQETQYF
.	TRBV7-9	.	TRBJ2-5	TGTGCCAGCCAGGAAATCCAAGAGACCCAGTACTTC	CASQEIQETQYF
.	TRBV10-3	.	TRBJ2-5	TGTGCCATCAGTGCATTAGGGGGTTTGGGACAAGAGACCCAGTACTTC	CAISALGGLGQETQYF
.	TRBV5-1	.	TRBJ2-7	TGCGCCAGCAGCTCTCTGCACGGCTCCTACGAGCAGTACTTC	CASSSLHGSYEQYF
.	TRBV28	.	TRBJ1-1	TGTGCCAGCCCCTCAGGGGTTGGTGAAGCTTTCTTT	CASPSGVGEAFF
.	TRBV5-1	.	TRBJ2-2	TGCGCCAGCAGCTTGCTTTCCAGGGGAGGAACGAACACCGGGGAGCTGTTTTTT	CASSLLSRGGTNTGELFF
.	TRBV11-3	.	TRBJ2-3	TGTGCCAGCAGCTTAGGTGATTCAGATACGCAGTATTTT	CASSLGDSDTQYF
.	TRBV10-3	TRBD1	TRBJ2-7	TGTGCCATCAGTGACGGGACAGGCTCCTACGAGCAGTACTTC	CAISDGTGSYEQYF
.	TRBV18	.	TRBJ1-5	TGTGCCAGCTCACCAGGCGGGACTAGCAATCAGCCCCAGCATTTT	CASSPGGTSNQPQHF
.	TRBV7-9	TRBD2	TRBJ2-3	TGTGCCAGCGGACTGGGCAGCGGGAGGACAGATACGCAGTATTTT	CASGLGSGRTDTQYF
.	TRBV27	TRBD2	TRBJ2-7	TGTGCCAGCAGCCGTAGGGTAGCGGGGGGCGGCGAACAGTACTTC	CASSRRVAGGGEQYF
.	TRBV10-2	.	TRBJ2-2	TGCGCCAGGAACCCGACTACCTTAACGATTAAGGCCGGGGAGCTGTTTTTT	CARNPTTLTIKAGELFF
once	TRBV28	.	TRBJ2-2	TGTGCCAGCAGTTTAAGTTACGGGGAGCTGTTTTTT	CASSLSYGELFF
.	TRBV4-2	TRBD2	TRBJ2-7	TGTGCCAGCAGCCTCGAGACTAGCGGGAGTTCCGAGCAGTACTTC	CASSLETSGSSEQYF
few	TRBV2	.	TRBJ2-7	TGTGCCAGCAGTGAGCAGGGACCTTCCCGCGAGCAGTACTTC	CASSEQGPSREQYF
once	TRBV9	TRBD1	TRBJ2-2	TGTGCCAGACACAACAGGGACAGAATTACCGGGGAGCTGTTTTTT	CARHNRDRITGELFF
.	TRBV10-3	TRBD1	TRBJ2-7	TGTGCCATCAGTGAGAAGGGACAGGGAGAGTTCTACGAGCAGTACTTC	CAISEKGQGEFYEQYF
.	TRBV7-2	.	TRBJ1-5	TGTGCCAGCAGCTTAGGTTTGGGGGTAAGCCAGCCCCAGCATTTT	CASSLGLGVSQPQHF
.	TRBV5-1	TRBD1	TRBJ1-1	TGCGCCAGCAGCTTGACTAATGTGGACAGGAGGAACACTGAAGCTTTCTTT	CASSLTNVDRRNTEAFF
.	TRBV21-1	.	TRBJ2-7	TGTGCCAGCAGCAAACCCCGGGACCCAAGCTCCTACGAGCAGTACTTC	CASSKPRDPSSYEQYF
.	TRBV9	.	TRBJ1-4	TGTGCCAGCAGCGTAGAACAGGAGAGGGAAAAACTGTTTTTT	CASSVEQEREKLFF
.	TRBV7-3	.	TRBJ2-1	TGTGCCAGCAGCCCCCCGGGGTCCGTAGAGCAGTTCTTC	CASSPPGSVEQFF
.	TRBV5-5	.	TRBJ2-3	TGTGCCAGCAGCTCACCAAATCCCACAGATACGCAGTATTTT	CASSSPNPTDTQYF
.	TRBV5-1	TRBD1	TRBJ2-7	TGCGCCAGCAGCTCGCTACAGGGGACCGAGCAGTACTTC	CASSSLQGTEQYF
.	TRBV19	TRBD2	TRBJ2-2	TGTGCCAGTAACCTTTTAGCGGGAGCGGGGACCGGGGAGCTGTTTTTT	CASNLLAGAGTGELFF
.	TRBV7-3	.	TRBJ1-2	TGTGCCAGCAGCTCAGGGGTTCCCGGGGTTGGCTACACCTTC	CASSSGVPGVGYTF
.	TRBV9	TRBD1	TRBJ1-1	TGTGCCAGCAGCGTAGGGGGTGGACAGGCCACGAACACTGAAGCTTTCTTT	CASSVGGGQATNTEAFF
.	TRBV6-5	.	TRBJ2-5	TGTGCCAGCAGTTACTTCGCGGGCCAAGAGACCCAGTACTTC	CASSYFAGQETQYF
.	TRBV5-1	TRBD1	TRBJ2-7	TGCGCCAGCTCCTTGGGACAGGGTCCTTACGAGCAGTACTTC	CASSLGQGPYEQYF
.	TRBV13	TRBD2	TRBJ2-3	TGTGCCAGCAGCATAGGGACTAGCGGCACAGATACGCAGTATTTT	CASSIGTSGTDTQYF
.	TRBV19	.	TRBJ2-7	TGTGCCAGTAGTATTGGCCAGGGCCGCTACGAGCAGTACTTC	CASSIGQGRYEQYF
.	TRBV10-1	TRBD2	TRBJ2-3	TGCGCCAGCAGTGAAGGACTAGCGGGACCCACAGATACGCAGTATTTT	CASSEGLAGPTDTQYF
.	TRBV5-1	.	TRBJ2-7	TGCGCCAGCAGCTATGGGACTCTCCGCTGCGAGCAGTACTTC	CASSYGTLRCEQYF
.	TRBV25-1	.	TRBJ2-4	TGTGCCAGCAGTGAAACAGGGGGGGCCGGAAAAAACATTCAGTACTTC	CASSETGGAGKNIQYF
.	TRBV5-6	.	TRBJ1-1	TGTGCCAGCAGGCTTGTAATCCGGGACACTGAAGCTTTCTTT	CASRLVIRDTEAFF
.	TRBV29-1	.	TRBJ1-4	TGCAGCGTTGAAGATCGCCGAGGGGGTTTAAAACTGTTTTTT	CSVEDRRGGLKLFF
.	TRBV28	TRBD1	TRBJ1-2	TGTGCCAGCAGTCCGATCCGGGACAGGGTCAATGGCTACACCTTC	CASSPIRDRVNGYTF
.	TRBV30	.	TRBJ2-7	TGTGCCTGGAGTGCCCGAGGGTACGAGCAGTACTTC	CAWSARGYEQYF
.	TRBV2	.	TRBJ1-2	TGTGCCAGCAGTGAGTCAGGAGCTAACTATGGCTACACCTTC	CASSESGANYGYTF
.	TRBV7-9	.	TRBJ1-1	TGTGCCAGCAGCTTTCGGGGAAAGAACACTGAAGCTTTCTTT	CASSFRGKNTEAFF
.	TRBV7-8	TRBD2	TRBJ2-7	TGTGCCAGCAGCTTAGCTCCGGGACTAGCGGGCCCCGGGAGTGTATACGAGCAGTACTTC	CASSLAPGLAGPGSVYEQYF
.	TRBV2	.	TRBJ2-7	TGTGCCAGCAGCCCCAGGGGACCAAGCTACGAGCAGTACTTC	CASSPRGPSYEQYF
.	TRBV4-3	.	TRBJ2-5	TGCGCCAGCAGCCAAGACAGGGAAGAGACCCAGTACTTC	CASSQDREETQYF
.	TRBV6-5	.	TRBJ2-2	TGTGCCAGCAGTTACTCGATAGGGATGAACACCGGGGAGCTGTTTTTT	CASSYSIGMNTGELFF
.	TRBV7-2	.	TRBJ1-2	TGTGCCAGCAGCTTAGGCCGGGAATGGGGCTACACCTTC	CASSLGREWGYTF
.	TRBV2	.	TRBJ1-5	TGTGCCACCTCCCTTTTCGGGGGCAGCAATCAGCCCCAGCATTTT	CATSLFGGSNQPQHF
.	TRBV5-1	.	TRBJ2-1	TGCGCCAGCAGCTTGGAACCAGCGAATGAGCAGTTCTTC	CASSLEPANEQFF
.	TRBV29-1	.	TRBJ1-3	TGCAGCGTTGAGAGGGATATTGGAAACACCATATATTTT	CSVERDIGNTIYF
.	TRBV28	TRBD1	TRBJ2-1	TGTGCCAGCAGACATGGGACAGCGCTTTTCAATGAGCAGTTCTTC	CASRHGTALFNEQFF
.	TRBV2	.	TRBJ2-1	TGTGCCAGCAGTCTTAACACACAGGGAGAGCAGTTCTTC	CASSLNTQGEQFF
.	TRBV5-4	.	TRBJ2-7	TGTGCCAGCAGTTTACAGGGCTTCGAGCAGTACTTC	CASSLQGFEQYF
.	TRBV5-1	TRBD1	TRBJ1-5	TGCGCCAGCAGCCCGGGGGGACAGAATCAGCCCCAGCATTTT	CASSPGGQNQPQHF
.	TRBV5-6	TRBD1	TRBJ2-5	TGTGCCAGCAGCCCTCGCGACAGGGGAAAAGAGACCCAGTACTTC	CASSPRDRGKETQYF
.	TRBV29-1	TRBD1	TRBJ2-5	TGCAGCGAAAACAGGGGGGAAGAGACCCAGTACTTC	CSENRGEETQYF
.	TRBV30	TRBD2	TRBJ2-1	TGTGCCTGGAGTGTGACTAGCGGGACCTACAATGAGCAGTTCTTC	CAWSVTSGTYNEQFF
.	TRBV7-8	TRBD2	TRBJ2-7	TGTGCCAGCAGCTCGAAGGGACTAGCGGCGACCTACGAGCAGTACTTC	CASSSKGLAATYEQYF
.	TRBV6-5	.	TRBJ2-2	TGTGCCAGCAGTTACTTCCAGGCGACCGGGGAGCTGTTTTTT	CASSYFQATGELFF
.	TRBV5-1	.	TRBJ2-7	TGCGCCAGCAGCGGTCATATAACGCGAAACTCCTACGAGCAGTACTTC	CASSGHITRNSYEQYF